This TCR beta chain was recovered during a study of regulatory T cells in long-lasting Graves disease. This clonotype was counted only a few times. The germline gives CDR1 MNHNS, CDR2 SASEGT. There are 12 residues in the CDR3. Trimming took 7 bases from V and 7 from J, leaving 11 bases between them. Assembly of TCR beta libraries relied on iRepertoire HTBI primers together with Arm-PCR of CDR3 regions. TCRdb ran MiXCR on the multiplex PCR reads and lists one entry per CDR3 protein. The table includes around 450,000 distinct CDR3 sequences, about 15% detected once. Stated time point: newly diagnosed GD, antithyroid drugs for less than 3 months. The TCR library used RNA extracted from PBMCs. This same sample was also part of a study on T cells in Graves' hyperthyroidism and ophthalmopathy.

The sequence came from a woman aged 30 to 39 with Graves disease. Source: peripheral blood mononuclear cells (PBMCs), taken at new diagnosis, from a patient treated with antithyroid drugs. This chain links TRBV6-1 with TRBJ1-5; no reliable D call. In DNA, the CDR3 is TGTGCCAGCACGGTTAGTTTGCAGCCCCAGCATTTT. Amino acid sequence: CASTVSLQPQHF.